This T cell receptor beta chain appears in the sequencing data of a study of blood T cells in healthy people across ages. About the study: Template-switching capture recovered about one barcoded beta molecule per two T cells. Broader study findings: Roughly linear declines in TCR beta diversity per million T cells occurred with age.

A remark on this clonotype: Its antigen is currently unknown.

CDR3 size: 15 residues. The V segment lost 7 bases and the J segment 11 bases; nucleotides outside the gene matches: 16. Germline-derived CDR1 and CDR2 are SGHTA and FQGNSA. Primed by a sample-barcoded 5' primer and a J-beta primer mix, a second PCR proceeded for about 6 to 12 cycles. TCRdb re-called the 5' RACE reads through MiXCR, storing one row per CDR3 protein. Of approximately 830,000 distinct CDR3 sequences in the sample, about 62% were seen once. The sequenced sample consisted of blood. This receptor was taken from a man between 25 and 39 years old in good health. This chain uses TRBV7-2 with TRBJ2-5, with 10 bases lining up with TRBD1. CDR3 nucleotide sequence: TGTGCCAGCATGATGACAGGGGGCGCCTACAATGAGCAGTACTTC. It yields the protein CASMMTGGAYNEQYF.